Listed here is a single T cell receptor beta chain. Its target is unknown. The study ran its PCR with 60 Vbeta and 13 Jbeta primers. Clones were read by immunoSEQ multiplex PCR, and TCRdb kept only the in-frame ones, dropping some. The repertoire shows some 52,000 clones; the top ten hold 9% to 15%. The sample originates from a study of cytomegalovirus exposure and HLA in healthy donors. Notes on the study in general: A later analysis revealed that TCR association rates differed between HLA loci, peaking at DRB1 and bottoming out at HLA-C. V- and J-gene trimming in TCR beta was tied to a missense DCLRE1C variant by an analysis performed later. CMV serostatus was the sole immune exposure information available. With further analysis later on, most CMV-associated TCR beta chains appeared HLA-restricted.

The germline gives CDR1 SEHNR, CDR2 FQNEAQ (reference sequence). The CDR3 is 14 residues long. Trimming took 1 base from V and 5 from J, leaving 11 bases between them. The clonotype originates from a woman in her sixties in good health and CMV-seropositive. The sequencing input was PBMCs. The chain joins TRBV7-9 to TRBJ1-2; D is perhaps TRBD1 (6 bases). The CDR3 spells CASSLVPDRYGYTF. CDR3 bases: TGTGCCAGCAGCTTAGTACCGGACAGATATGGCTACACCTTC. Full variable domain (remainder filled in from reference TRBV7-9 and TRBJ1-2): DTGVSQNPRHKITKRGQNVTFRCDPISEHNRLYWYRQTLGQGPEFLTYFQNEAQLEKSRLLSDRFSAERPKGSFSTLEIQRTEQGDSAMYLCASSLVPDRYGYTFGSGTRLTVV.